This T cell receptor (beta chain) was recovered during a study of Graves' ophthalmopathy and Graves' hyperthyroidism. Trimming pared 0 bases from V and 2 bases from J, leaving 14 bases between. Germline assignment: CDR1 DFQATT and CDR2 SNEGSKA (reference sequence). The CDR3 covers 16 residues. The study amplified TCR beta CDR3 regions using RNA transcripts. The workflow started with a first-round RT-PCR run with HTBI primers and then moved on to a second-round multiplex PCR. Each CDR3 protein is one row after TCRdb ran MiXCR on the multiplex PCR reads. Of hundreds of thousands of distinct CDR3 sequences listed, about 21% are singletons.

This clonotype was sampled from a young woman with stable Graves' hyperthyroidism. The chain couples TRBV20-1 to TRBJ1-5; D is perhaps TRBD1 (5 bases). The specimen sequenced was peripheral blood. CDR3 region: CSARDDFQGGNQPQHF. DNA of the CDR3: TGCAGTGCTAGAGATGACTTCCAGGGTGGCAATCAGCCCCAGCATTTT.